This TCR beta chain was retrieved from a study of chemoradiotherapy in HPV16-positive cancers. Study-wide results and caveats: Functional assays defining HPV-specific T cells used only a couple of HPV16-positive patients. During treatment, candidate HPV-specific clones and E7-related motifs expanded in tumor.

Turning to this clone: Its antigen is currently unknown.

Profiled with immunoSEQ multiplex PCR; TCRdb holds only in-frame clones, not every one. This sample carries over a thousand clones, roughly 80% of them seen once, and the ten largest clones take under 8%. CDR3 length: 15 amino acids. Germline loops: CDR1 GTSNPN, CDR2 SVGIG (reference sequence). V was pared by 7 bases and J by 4 bases, with 10 bases of the junction left unmatched. The sample here was tumor tissue, taken from a patient who underwent chemoradiotherapy. The chain combines TRBV30 with TRBJ1-2, with TRBD1 matching over 12 bases. This TCR derives from a human donor with HPV-associated anogenital cancer. DNA of the CDR3: TGTGCCTTAGGCGGGACAGGGGGCAGTCGCTATGGCTACACCTTC. Its translation: CALGGTGGSRYGYTF. Looking up the rest from reference TRBV30 and TRBJ1-2 gives the full variable domain: SQTIHQWPATLVQPVGSPLSLECTVEGTSNPNLYWYRQAAGRGLQLLFYSVGIGQISSEVPQNLSASRPQDRQFILSSKKLLLSDSGFYLCALGGTGGSRYGYTFGSGTRLTVV.